What follows describes a single T cell receptor (beta chain). Its antigen is still unknown. V lost 4 bases and J lost 3; bases outside the gene matches: 5. CDR3 length equals 14 residues. Germline V gene lookup returns CDR1 SNHLY and CDR2 FYNNEI. This sample stems from a study of shared clonotypes between healthy human individuals. Across the study: Researchers drew samples from two women and three men aged 18 to 49. Three CD4 naive, three CD4 memory, two CD8 naive and one CD8 memory plate were used per donor. Study-wide findings and caveats: Larger estimated richness was generally recorded for naive subsets relative to memory subsets. The sampled material consisted only of blood, and tissue repertoires are likely to differ.

Assay: immunoSEQ multiplex PCR; the TCRdb copy retains only in-frame clones and omits some. The sample lists approximately 2,000,000 clones, 80% to 95% occurring once. Sequences were obtained from naive CD4+ T cells from PBMCs. Subset noted: CD45RA+ positively selected. The clonotype comes from a man aged 18 to 29 in good health. Some clones in this sample may be carry-over from other donors' samples. The chain has TRBV2 and TRBJ2-7, with 8 bases aligning to TRBD1. The CDR3 coding sequence is TGTGCCAGCAGTGCACAGGGGGTGCGCTACGAGCAGTACTTC. Translating gives CASSAQGVRYEQYF.